This TCR beta chain was captured in a study of OX40 agonist ivuxolimab in advanced cancers. About the study: Those enrolled were 80% to 85% male, with a mean age of roughly 60 years and ages from roughly 23 to 79.

Repertoires were generated with immunoSEQ multiplex PCR, while TCRdb's copy carries only in-frame clones and drops some. This sample has about 23,000 clones; nearly 85% occur once, and the top ten carry about 8%. Germline lookup yields CDR1 KGHSH and CDR2 LQKENI. The length of the CDR3 is 17 residues. Trimming took off 6 bases at V and 2 bases at J, with 21 bases between the two ends. This sample comprised CD4+ or CD8+ T cells sorted from blood, obtained in a trial of the OX40 agonist ivuxolimab. The sequence was collected from an adult with an advanced solid tumor such as melanoma, head and neck, liver or kidney cancer. The rearrangement links TRBV18 to TRBJ2-3; tentatively, D is TRBD1 (5 bases). CDR3 sequence: CASSQAGPWATTDTQYF. CDR3 coding DNA: TGTGCCAGCTCCCAGGCAGGGCCTTGGGCCACCACAGATACGCAGTATTTT.